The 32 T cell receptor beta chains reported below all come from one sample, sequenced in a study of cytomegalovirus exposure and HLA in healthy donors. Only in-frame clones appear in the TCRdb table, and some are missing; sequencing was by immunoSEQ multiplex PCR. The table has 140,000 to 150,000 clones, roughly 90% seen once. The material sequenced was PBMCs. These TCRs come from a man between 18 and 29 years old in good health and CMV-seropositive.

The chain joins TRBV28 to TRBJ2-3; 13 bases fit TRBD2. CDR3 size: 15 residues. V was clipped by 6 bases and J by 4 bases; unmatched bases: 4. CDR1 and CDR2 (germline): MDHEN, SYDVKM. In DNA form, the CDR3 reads TGTGCCAGCAGAATGACTAGCGGGGGGCCAGATACGCAGTATTTT. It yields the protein CASRMTSGGPDTQYF.

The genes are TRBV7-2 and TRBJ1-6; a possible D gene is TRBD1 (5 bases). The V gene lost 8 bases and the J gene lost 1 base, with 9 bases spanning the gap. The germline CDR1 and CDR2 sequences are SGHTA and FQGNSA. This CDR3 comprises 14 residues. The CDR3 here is CASRPGSYNSPLHF. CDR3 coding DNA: TGTGCCAGCCGACCAGGGTCCTATAATTCACCCCTCCACTTT.

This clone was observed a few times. The CDR3 DNA sequence: TGTGCCAGCAGTCCCAGGGTGGGAGGAAAGACCCAGTACTTC. Encoded protein: CASSPRVGGKTQYF. The gene calls are TRBV28 and TRBJ2-5, with D possibly TRBD2 on 6 matching bases. The length of the CDR3 is 14 residues. Germline CDR1 and CDR2: MDHEN and SYDVKM. V was clipped by 5 bases and J by 6 bases, with 16 bases between them.

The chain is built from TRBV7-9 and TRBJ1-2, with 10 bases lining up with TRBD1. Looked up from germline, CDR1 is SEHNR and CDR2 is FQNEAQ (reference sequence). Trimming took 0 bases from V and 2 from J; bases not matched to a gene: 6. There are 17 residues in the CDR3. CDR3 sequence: CASSLAQGQGTNYGYTF. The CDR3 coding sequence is TGTGCCAGCAGCTTAGCGCAGGGACAGGGGACGAACTATGGCTACACCTTC.

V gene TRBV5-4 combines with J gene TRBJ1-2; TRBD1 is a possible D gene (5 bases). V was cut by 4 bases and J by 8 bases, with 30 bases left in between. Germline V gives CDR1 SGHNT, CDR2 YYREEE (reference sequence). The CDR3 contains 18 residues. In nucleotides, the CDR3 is TGTGCCAGCAGCGTAGAACCCGGGACTGTTGGGGGTGTGGAGGGCTACACCTTC. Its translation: CASSVEPGTVGGVEGYTF.

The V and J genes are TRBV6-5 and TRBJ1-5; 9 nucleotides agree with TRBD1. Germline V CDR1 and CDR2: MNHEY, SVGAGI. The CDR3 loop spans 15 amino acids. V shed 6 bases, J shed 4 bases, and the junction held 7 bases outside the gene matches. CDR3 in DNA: TGTGCCAGCAGAAGTGGGACAGGGCGGAATCAGCCCCAGCATTTT. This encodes CASRSGTGRNQPQHF.

CDR3 region: CSVEDSPGTQYF. The DNA of the CDR3 is TGCAGCGTTGAGGACTCCCCTGGTACGCAGTATTTT. The rearrangement uses TRBV29-1 and TRBJ2-3; D is perhaps TRBD2 (5 bases). There are 12 residues in the CDR3. Germline V CDR1 and CDR2: SQVTM, ANQGSEA. V gave up 3 bases and J gave up 8 bases, with 12 bases separating them.

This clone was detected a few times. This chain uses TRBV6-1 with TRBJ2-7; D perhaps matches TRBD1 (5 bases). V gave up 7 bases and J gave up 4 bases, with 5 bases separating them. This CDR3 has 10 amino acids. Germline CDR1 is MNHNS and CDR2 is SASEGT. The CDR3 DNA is TGTGCCAGCACAGGGTACGAGCAGTACTTC. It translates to CASTGYEQYF.

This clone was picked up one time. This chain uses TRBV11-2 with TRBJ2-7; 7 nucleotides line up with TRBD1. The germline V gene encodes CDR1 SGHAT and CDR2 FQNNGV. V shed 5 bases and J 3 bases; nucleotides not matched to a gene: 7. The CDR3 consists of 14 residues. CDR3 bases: TGTGCCAGCAGCCCCCGTAGACAGGGCTACGAGCAGTACTTC. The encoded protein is CASSPRRQGYEQYF. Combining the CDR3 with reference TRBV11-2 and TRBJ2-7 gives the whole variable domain EAGVAQSPRYKIIEKRQSVAFWCNPISGHATLYWYQQILGQGPKLLIQFQNNGVVDDSQLPKDRFSAERLKGVDSTLKIQPAKLEDSAVYLCASSPRRQGYEQYFGPGTRLTVT.

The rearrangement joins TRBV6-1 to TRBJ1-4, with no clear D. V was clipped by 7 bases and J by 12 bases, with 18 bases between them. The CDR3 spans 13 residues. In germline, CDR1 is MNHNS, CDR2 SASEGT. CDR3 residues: CASTILGREELFF. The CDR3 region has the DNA TGTGCCAGCACCATCCTGGGCCGGGAAGAACTGTTTTTT.

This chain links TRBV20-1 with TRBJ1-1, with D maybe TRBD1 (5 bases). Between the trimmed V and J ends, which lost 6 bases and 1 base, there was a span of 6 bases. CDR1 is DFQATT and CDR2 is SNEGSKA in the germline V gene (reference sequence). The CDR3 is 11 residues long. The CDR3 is CSAQGNTEAFF. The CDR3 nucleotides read TGCAGTGCCCAGGGGAACACTGAAGCTTTCTTT.

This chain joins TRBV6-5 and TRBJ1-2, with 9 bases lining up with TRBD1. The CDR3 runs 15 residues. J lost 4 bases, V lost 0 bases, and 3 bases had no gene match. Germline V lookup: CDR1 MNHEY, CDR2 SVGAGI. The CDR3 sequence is CASSYSDRGGYGYTF. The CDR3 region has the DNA TGTGCCAGCAGTTACTCGGACAGGGGAGGCTATGGCTACACCTTC.

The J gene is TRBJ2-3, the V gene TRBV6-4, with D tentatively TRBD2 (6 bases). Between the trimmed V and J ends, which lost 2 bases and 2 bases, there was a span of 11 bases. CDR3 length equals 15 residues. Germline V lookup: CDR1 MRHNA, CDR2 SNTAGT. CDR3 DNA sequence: TGTGCCAGCAGTGACCAGGGACTTGCCACAGATACGCAGTATTTT. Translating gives CASSDQGLATDTQYF.

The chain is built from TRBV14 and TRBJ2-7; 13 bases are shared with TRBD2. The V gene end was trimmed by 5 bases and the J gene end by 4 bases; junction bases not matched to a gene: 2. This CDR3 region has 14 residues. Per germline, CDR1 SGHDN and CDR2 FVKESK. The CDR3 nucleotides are TGTGCCAGCAGCAGGGGACTAGCGGGATACGAGCAGTACTTC. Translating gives CASSRGLAGYEQYF.

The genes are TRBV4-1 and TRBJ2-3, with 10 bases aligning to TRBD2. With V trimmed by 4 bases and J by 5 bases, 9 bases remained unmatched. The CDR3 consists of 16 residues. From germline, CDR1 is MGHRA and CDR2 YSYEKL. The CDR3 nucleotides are TGCGCCAGCAGCCCCCGTGTTAGCGGGAGGATAGATACGCAGTATTTT. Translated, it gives CASSPRVSGRIDTQYF.

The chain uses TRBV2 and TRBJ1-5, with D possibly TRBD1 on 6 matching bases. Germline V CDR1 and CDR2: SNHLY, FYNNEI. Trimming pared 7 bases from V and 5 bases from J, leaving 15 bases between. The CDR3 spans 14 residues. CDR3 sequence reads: CASNSDRRDQPQHF. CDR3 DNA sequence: TGTGCCAGCAATTCTGACAGGAGAGATCAGCCCCAGCATTTT.

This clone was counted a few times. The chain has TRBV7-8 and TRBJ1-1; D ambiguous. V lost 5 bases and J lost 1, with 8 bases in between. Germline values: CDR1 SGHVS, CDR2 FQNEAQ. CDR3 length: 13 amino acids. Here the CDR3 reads CASSAGGNTEAFF. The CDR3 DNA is TGTGCCAGCAGCGCGGGCGGGAACACTGAAGCTTTCTTT.

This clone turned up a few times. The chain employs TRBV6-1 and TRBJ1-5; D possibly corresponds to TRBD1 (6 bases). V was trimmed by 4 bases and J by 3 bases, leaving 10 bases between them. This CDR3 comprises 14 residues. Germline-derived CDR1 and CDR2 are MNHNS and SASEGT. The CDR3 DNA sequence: TGTGCCAGCAGTGCTCGGACAGCCAATCAGCCCCAGCATTTT. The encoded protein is CASSARTANQPQHF.

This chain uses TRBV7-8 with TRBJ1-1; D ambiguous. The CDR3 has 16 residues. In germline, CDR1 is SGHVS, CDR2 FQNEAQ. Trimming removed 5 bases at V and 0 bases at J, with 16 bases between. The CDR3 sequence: CASSPPSGEMNTEAFF. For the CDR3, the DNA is TGTGCCAGCAGCCCCCCCAGCGGCGAGATGAACACTGAAGCTTTCTTT.

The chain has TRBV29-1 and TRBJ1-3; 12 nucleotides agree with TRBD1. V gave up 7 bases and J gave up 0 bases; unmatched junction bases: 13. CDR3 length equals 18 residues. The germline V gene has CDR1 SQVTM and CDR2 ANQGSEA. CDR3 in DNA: TGCAGCGCTGCCGGGACAGGGGGCCCAGACCCCTCTGGAAACACCATATATTTT. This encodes CSAAGTGGPDPSGNTIYF.

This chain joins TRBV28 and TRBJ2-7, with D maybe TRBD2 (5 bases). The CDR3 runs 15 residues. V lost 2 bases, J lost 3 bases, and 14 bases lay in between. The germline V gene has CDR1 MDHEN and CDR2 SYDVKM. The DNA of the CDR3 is TGTGCCAGCAGTTTAACCGGGGTAGCTAACTACGAGCAGTACTTC. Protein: CASSLTGVANYEQYF.

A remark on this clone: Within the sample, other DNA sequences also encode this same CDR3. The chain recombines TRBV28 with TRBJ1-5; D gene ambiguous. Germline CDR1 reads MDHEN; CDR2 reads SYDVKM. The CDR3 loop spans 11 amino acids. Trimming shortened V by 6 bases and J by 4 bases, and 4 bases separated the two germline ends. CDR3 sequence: CASSLNQPQHF. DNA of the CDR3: TGTGCCAGCAGCTTGAATCAGCCCCAGCATTTT. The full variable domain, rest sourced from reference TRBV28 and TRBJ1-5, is DVKVTQSSRYLVKRTGEKVFLECVQDMDHENMFWYRQDPGLGLRLIYFSYDVKMKEKGDIPEGYSVSREKKERFSLILESASTNQTSMYLCASSLNQPQHFGDGTRLSIL.

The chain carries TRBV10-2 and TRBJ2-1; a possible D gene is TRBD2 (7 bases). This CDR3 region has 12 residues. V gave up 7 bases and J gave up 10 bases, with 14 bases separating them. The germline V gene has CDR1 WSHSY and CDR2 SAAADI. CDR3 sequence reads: CASIPEGGEQFF. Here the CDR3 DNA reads TGCGCCAGCATCCCGGAGGGGGGGGAGCAGTTCTTC.

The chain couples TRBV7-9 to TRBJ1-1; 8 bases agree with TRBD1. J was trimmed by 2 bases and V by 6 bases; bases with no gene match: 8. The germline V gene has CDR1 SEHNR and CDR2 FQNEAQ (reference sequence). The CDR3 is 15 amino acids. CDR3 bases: TGTGCCAGCAGGATGTCAGGGGGCAGTAACACTGAAGCTTTCTTT. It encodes CASRMSGGSNTEAFF.

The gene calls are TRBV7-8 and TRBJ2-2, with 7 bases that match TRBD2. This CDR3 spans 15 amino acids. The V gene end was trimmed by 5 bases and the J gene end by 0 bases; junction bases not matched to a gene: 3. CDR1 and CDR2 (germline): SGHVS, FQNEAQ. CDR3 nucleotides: TGTGCCAGCAGCCCAGGGAGGGCGAACACCGGGGAGCTGTTTTTT. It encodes CASSPGRANTGELFF.

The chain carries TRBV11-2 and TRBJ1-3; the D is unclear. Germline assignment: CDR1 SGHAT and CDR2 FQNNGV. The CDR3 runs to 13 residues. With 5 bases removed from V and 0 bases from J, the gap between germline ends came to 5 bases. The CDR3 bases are TGTGCCAGCAGCCGACTCTCTGGAAACACCATATATTTT. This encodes CASSRLSGNTIYF.

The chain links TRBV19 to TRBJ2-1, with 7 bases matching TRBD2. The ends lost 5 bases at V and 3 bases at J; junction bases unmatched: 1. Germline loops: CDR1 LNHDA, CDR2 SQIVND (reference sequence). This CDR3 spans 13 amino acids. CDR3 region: CASSRDYYNEQFF. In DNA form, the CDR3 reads TGTGCCAGTAGTCGGGACTACTACAATGAGCAGTTCTTC.

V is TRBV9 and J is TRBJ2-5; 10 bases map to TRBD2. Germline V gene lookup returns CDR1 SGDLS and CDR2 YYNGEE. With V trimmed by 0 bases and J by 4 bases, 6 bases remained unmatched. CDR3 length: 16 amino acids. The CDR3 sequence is CASSVDPAGGTETQYF. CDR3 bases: TGTGCCAGCAGCGTAGACCCAGCGGGGGGGACAGAGACCCAGTACTTC.

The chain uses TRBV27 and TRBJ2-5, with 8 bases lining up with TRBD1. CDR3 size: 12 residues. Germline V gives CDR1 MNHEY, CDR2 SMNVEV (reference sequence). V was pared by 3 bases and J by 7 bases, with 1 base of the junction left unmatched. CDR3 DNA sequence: TGTGCCAGCAGTTTTACAGGGGGGACCCAGTACTTC. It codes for CASSFTGGTQYF.

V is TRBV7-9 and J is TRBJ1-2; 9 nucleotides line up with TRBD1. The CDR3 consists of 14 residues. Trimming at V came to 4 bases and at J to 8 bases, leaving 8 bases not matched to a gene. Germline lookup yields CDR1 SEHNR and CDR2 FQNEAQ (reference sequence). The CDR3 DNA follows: TGTGCCAGCAGCTGGGGACAGGGCTCGGACGGCTACACCTTC. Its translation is CASSWGQGSDGYTF. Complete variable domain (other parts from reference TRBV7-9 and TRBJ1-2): DTGVSQNPRHKITKRGQNVTFRCDPISEHNRLYWYRQTLGQGPEFLTYFQNEAQLEKSRLLSDRFSAERPKGSFSTLEIQRTEQGDSAMYLCASSWGQGSDGYTFGSGTRLTVV.

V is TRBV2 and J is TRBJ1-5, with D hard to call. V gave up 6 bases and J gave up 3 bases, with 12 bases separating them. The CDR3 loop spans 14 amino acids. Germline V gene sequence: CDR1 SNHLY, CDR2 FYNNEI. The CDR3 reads CASSETSSNQPQHF. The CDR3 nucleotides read TGTGCCAGCAGCGAGACATCCTCCAATCAGCCCCAGCATTTT.

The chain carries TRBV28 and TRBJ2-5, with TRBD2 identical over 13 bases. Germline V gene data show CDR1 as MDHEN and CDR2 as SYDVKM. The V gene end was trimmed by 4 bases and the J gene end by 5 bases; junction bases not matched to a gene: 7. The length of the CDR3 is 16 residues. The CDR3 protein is CASSSPGLAGSETQYF. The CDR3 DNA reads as TGTGCCAGCAGTTCACCGGGACTAGCGGGATCTGAGACCCAGTACTTC.